The 17 T cell receptor beta chains below were found in one sample sequenced in a study of OX40 agonist ivuxolimab in advanced cancers. Profiled with immunoSEQ multiplex PCR; TCRdb holds only in-frame clones, not every one. The sample carries 80,000 to 95,000 clones, over 75% recorded once. The sample here was CD4+ or CD8+ T cells sorted from blood, taken in a trial of the OX40 agonist ivuxolimab. Source of these receptors: an adult with an advanced solid tumor such as melanoma, head and neck, liver or kidney cancer.

The rearrangement links TRBV11-2 to TRBJ1-2; D unresolved. V was shortened by 4 bases and J by 7 bases, with 10 bases between the two germline ends. The CDR3 is made up of 12 amino acids. The germline V gene has CDR1 SGHAT and CDR2 FQNNGV. The CDR3 loop reads CASSSNGVGYTF. CDR3 DNA: TGTGCCAGCAGCTCAAATGGAGTTGGCTACACCTTC.

The chain links TRBV2 to TRBJ2-2; D remains ambiguous. The V and J ends lost 6 bases and 7 bases respectively, with 6 bases between them. The CDR3 is 11 residues long. The V gene's germline CDR1 is SNHLY and CDR2 FYNNEI. The CDR3 reads CASREYGELFF. DNA for the CDR3: TGTGCCAGCAGGGAATACGGGGAGCTGTTTTTT.

The V call is TRBV2, the J call TRBJ2-5; 8 positions match TRBD2. This CDR3 is 14 amino acids long. Germline values: CDR1 SNHLY, CDR2 FYNNEI. The J segment lost 5 bases and the V segment lost 6 bases, leaving 8 bases of the junction unmatched. CDR3 loop: CASSNTRTSETQYF. CDR3 nucleotides: TGTGCCAGCAGCAACACGAGGACTAGCGAGACCCAGTACTTC.

The chain recombines TRBV4-1 with TRBJ2-7, with D uncertain. CDR1 is MGHRA and CDR2 is YSYEKL in the germline V gene. This CDR3 region has 16 residues. Trimming stripped 1 base from V and 2 bases from J, with 15 bases between. The CDR3 bases are TGCGCCAGCAGCCAAGGCGATTCGGTGGCGGCCTACGAGCAGTACTTC. It encodes CASSQGDSVAAYEQYF.

About this clone itself: A junction end diverges from the germline sequence, so it may reflect a read error. V is TRBV7-8 and J is TRBJ1-4; D not certain. The CDR3 has 16 amino acids. Germline V CDR1 and CDR2: SGHVS, FQNEAQ. The DNA for the CDR3 is TGTGCCAGCAGCTTAGAAACGTGGCAGCCTAAAGAAAAACTGTTTTTT. Translating it yields CASSLETWQPKEKLFF. The full variable domain, completed using reference TRBV7-8 and TRBJ1-4, is GAGVSQSPRYKVAKRGQDVALRCDPISGHVSLFWYQQALGQGPEFLTYFQNEAQLDKSGLPSDRFFAERPEGSVSTLKIQRTQQEDSAVYLCASSLETWQPKEKLFFGSGTQLSVL.

J is TRBJ1-1 and V is TRBV18; D is uncertain. Per germline, CDR1 KGHSH and CDR2 LQKENI. The CDR3 has 14 residues. Trimming took 5 bases from V and 1 from J, leaving 11 bases between them. The CDR3 nucleotides are TGTGCCAGCTCATATCGGACGGGGAACACTGAAGCTTTCTTT. Amino acids: CASSYRTGNTEAFF.

V is TRBV5-1 and J is TRBJ1-1, with D unresolved. Germline-derived CDR1 and CDR2 are SGHRS and YFSETQ. The CDR3 runs 16 residues. Trimming stripped 1 base from V and 2 bases from J, with 15 bases between. The CDR3 DNA follows: TGCGCCAGCAGCTTGACCGGGTTCGGGGATAACACTGAAGCTTTCTTT. It codes for CASSLTGFGDNTEAFF.

J is TRBJ1-1 and V is TRBV6-5, with TRBD1 matching over 9 bases. Germline V gives CDR1 MNHEY, CDR2 SVGAGI. V trimming: 0 bases; J trimming: 4 bases; junction bases outside the gene matches: 3. The CDR3 totals 15 residues. Here the CDR3 DNA reads TGTGCCAGCAGTTACTCACCGGGACAGGGCACTGAAGCTTTCTTT. It specifies CASSYSPGQGTEAFF.

This chain connects TRBV30 to TRBJ2-7; 8 nucleotides line up with TRBD2. V gave up 0 bases and J gave up 3 bases; unmatched junction bases: 19. CDR1 and CDR2 (germline): GTSNPN, SVGIG (reference sequence). CDR3 length equals 19 residues. DNA of the CDR3: TGTGCCTGGAGTGTTTTTTTAGATATAGCGGGGCCTTTACTCTACGAGCAGTACTTC. Its protein product is CAWSVFLDIAGPLLYEQYF.

The chain combines TRBV4-2 with TRBJ2-1, with no clear D. This CDR3 has 16 residues. The germline CDR1 and CDR2 sequences are LGHNA and YNFKEQ. V lost 0 bases to trimming and J lost 10 bases, with 19 bases between them. The CDR3 loop is CASSQEELDGPQEQFF. Here the CDR3 DNA reads TGTGCCAGCAGCCAAGAAGAGTTAGACGGCCCACAGGAGCAGTTCTTC.

The chain recombines TRBV29-1 with TRBJ2-1; D is possibly TRBD1 (5 bases). The germline CDR1 and CDR2 sequences are SQVTM and ANQGSEA. V was cut by 5 bases and J by 0 bases, with 20 bases left in between. The CDR3 loop spans 17 amino acids. CDR3 region: CSVRESNYRISYNEQFF. As DNA, the CDR3 is TGCAGCGTTAGGGAAAGCAATTACAGGATCTCCTACAATGAGCAGTTCTTC.

This chain joins TRBV15 and TRBJ2-1; weak D call: TRBD2 (5 bases). There are 13 residues in the CDR3. V was cut by 1 base and J by 10 bases, with 11 bases left in between. Germline V gives CDR1 LNHNV, CDR2 YYDKDF (reference sequence). CDR3 in amino acids: CATSRAAAEEQFF. The CDR3 region has the DNA TGTGCCACCAGCAGAGCGGCAGCGGAAGAGCAGTTCTTC.

This clone has only one observation. V and J are TRBV6-1 and TRBJ2-5, with unresolved D. Trimming left V 0 bases short and J 2 bases short, with 10 bases between. Germline V gives CDR1 MNHNS, CDR2 SASEGT. The CDR3 spans 15 residues. The DNA for the CDR3 is TGTGCCAGCAGTGAAGCGAAGGGCGTTCAAGAGACCCAGTACTTC. Its translation: CASSEAKGVQETQYF.

The V gene is TRBV28, the J gene TRBJ2-1; 8 bases match TRBD1. V lost 2 bases, J lost 6 bases, and 3 bases stayed unmatched. This CDR3 contains 14 residues. CDR1 and CDR2 from the germline V gene are MDHEN and SYDVKM. The CDR3 loop reads CASSLGQGGNEQFF. For the CDR3, the DNA is TGTGCCAGCAGTTTAGGACAGGGTGGCAATGAGCAGTTCTTC.

This chain joins TRBV6-6 and TRBJ1-3; no firm D call. CDR1 is MNHNY and CDR2 is SVGAGI in the germline V gene (reference sequence). This CDR3 region has 16 residues. The V end lost 5 bases, the J end lost 0 bases, and 14 bases lay between the germline ends. Here the CDR3 reads CASSHLTPFSGNTIYF. The CDR3 DNA is TGTGCCAGCAGTCATTTAACCCCGTTCTCTGGAAACACCATATATTTT.

The CDR3 protein is CASSPPGVKTYGYTF. The CDR3 DNA follows: TGTGCCAGCTCACCACCGGGTGTGAAGACCTATGGCTACACCTTC. The chain combines TRBV18 with TRBJ1-2; D uncertain. In germline, CDR1 is KGHSH, CDR2 LQKENI. The CDR3 is 15 amino acids. V was trimmed by 0 bases and J by 4 bases, leaving 12 bases between them.

This clone was observed a handful of times. The chain uses TRBV5-1 and TRBJ1-6; a possible D gene is TRBD1 (5 bases). V was shortened by 3 bases and J by 7 bases, with 8 bases between the two germline ends. This CDR3 is built from 13 residues. Germline lookup yields CDR1 SGHRS and CDR2 YFSETQ. CDR3 sequence (DNA): TGCGCCAGCAGCTATGGGGGGAATTCACCCCTCCACTTT. This translates into CASSYGGNSPLHF.